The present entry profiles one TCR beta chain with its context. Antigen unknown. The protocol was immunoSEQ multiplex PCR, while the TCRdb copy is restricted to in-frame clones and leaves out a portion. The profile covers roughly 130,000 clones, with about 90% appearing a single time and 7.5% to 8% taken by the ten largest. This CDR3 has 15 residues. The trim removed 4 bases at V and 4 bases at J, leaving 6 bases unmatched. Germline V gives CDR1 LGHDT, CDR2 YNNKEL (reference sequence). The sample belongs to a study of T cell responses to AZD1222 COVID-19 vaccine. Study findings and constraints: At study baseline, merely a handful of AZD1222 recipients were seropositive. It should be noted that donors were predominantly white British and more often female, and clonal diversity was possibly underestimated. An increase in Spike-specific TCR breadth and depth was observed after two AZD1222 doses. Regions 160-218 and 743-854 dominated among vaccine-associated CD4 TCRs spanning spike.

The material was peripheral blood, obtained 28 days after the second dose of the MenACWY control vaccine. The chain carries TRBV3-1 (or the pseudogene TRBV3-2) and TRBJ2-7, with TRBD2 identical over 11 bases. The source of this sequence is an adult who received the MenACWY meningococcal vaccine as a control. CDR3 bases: TGTGCCAGCAGCCGCCAAGGGACTAGCGGTTACGAGCAGTACTTC. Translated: CASSRQGTSGYEQYF.